The clone carrying this T cell receptor (beta chain) was seen many times. The antigen remains undetermined. Generation of TCR beta libraries employed quantitative 5'-RACE incorporating molecular barcodes. TCRdb analysed the 5' RACE reads with MiXCR anew, one entry per CDR3 protein. This repertoire shows about 150,000 distinct CDR3 sequences, about 6.7% found once; its top ten account for around 12%. This specimen belongs to a study of CD8 T cells in ankylosing spondylitis. General study findings and limits: Disease-associated clones were reportedly significantly overrepresented in matched ankylosing spondylitis synovial fluid. Characteristic of ankylosing spondylitis blood, it appeared, was a TCR beta motif comprising eight highly homologous variants.

Trimming took 5 bases from V and 3 from J; bases not matched to a gene: 6. The CDR3 is 14 residues long. The origin of this receptor is a female donor with ankylosing spondylitis or in good health (not recorded which). The source material was blood, either unsorted or a sorted T cell fraction (not recorded which). The J gene is TRBJ2-7, the V gene TRBV12-3 or TRBV12-4; TRBD1 matches at 8 bases. The CDR3 region is CASSKGQVNYEQYF. CDR3 DNA sequence: TGTGCCAGCAGTAAGGGACAGGTTAACTACGAGCAGTACTTC.